This T cell receptor beta chain was identified during a study of cytomegalovirus exposure and HLA in healthy donors. General observations from the study: Sequencing depth across donors, presence/absence analyses assumed, was roughly uniform. There were a few CMV-associated chains whose specificity for CMV antigens was confirmed in vitro. Reported results showed that the classifier diagnosed cytomegalovirus status with high specificity and sensitivity.

The length of the CDR3 is 15 residues. V was clipped by 6 bases and J by 1 base; unmatched bases: 5. Germline V CDR1 and CDR2: MRHNA, SNTAGT. As regards this clone: The antigen is unknown.

60 Vbeta and 13 Jbeta primers were used in PCR. Clones were read by immunoSEQ multiplex PCR, and TCRdb kept only the in-frame ones, dropping some. The sample data list fewer than 150,000 clones. The chain recombines TRBV6-4 with TRBJ2-1, with 8 bases identical to TRBD2. The sequence was obtained from a young man in good health and CMV-seronegative. Sequencing was done on a sample of PBMCs. In nucleotides, the CDR3 is TGTGCCAGCAGCATAACTAGCGGTTCCTACAATGAGCAGTTCTTC. The encoded protein is CASSITSGSYNEQFF.